Below are 15 T cell receptor beta chains sequenced from a single sample in a study of PD-1 blockade in mismatch repair-deficient tumors. Sequenced by immunoSEQ multiplex PCR; TCRdb stores in-frame clones only, minus some. The sample lists about 24,000 clones, 83% occurring once. Specimen: peripheral blood, collected 12 weeks after starting pembrolizumab. These receptors were obtained from an adult with mismatch repair-deficient cancer.

CDR3 sequence: CASSQVRGTASGRSDTQYF. The CDR3 DNA follows: TGCGCCAGCAGCCAAGTAAGGGGTACGGCTAGCGGGAGATCGGATACGCAGTATTTT. The rearrangement uses TRBV4-1 and TRBJ2-3; the match to TRBD2 covers 10 bases. V shed 1 base and J 6 bases; nucleotides not matched to a gene: 16. The CDR3 is 19 residues long. CDR1 is MGHRA and CDR2 is YSYEKL in the germline V gene.

The table lists this clone with a count of one. The chain combines TRBV2 with TRBJ2-3; 8 bases match TRBD2. Germline lookup yields CDR1 SNHLY and CDR2 FYNNEI. The CDR3 has 18 residues. The V and J ends lost 8 bases and 6 bases, in that order; junction bases with no gene match: 22. The DNA of the CDR3 is TGTGCCAGCCTTACCTCCCCCCCCTTAGCGGGGCCAGGTGATACGCAGTATTTT. It specifies CASLTSPPLAGPGDTQYF.

The V call is TRBV4-2, the J call TRBJ1-3; D unclear. V lost 4 bases and J lost 0, with 16 bases in between. Germline CDR1 is LGHNA and CDR2 is YNFKEQ. CDR3 length: 17 residues. Written as DNA, the CDR3 is TGTGCCAGCAGCCCCCTCGACACGAGCTCCTCTGGAAACACCATATATTTT. Its protein product is CASSPLDTSSSGNTIYF.

In its sample, this clone was seen a few times. The rearrangement uses TRBV19 and TRBJ1-1; TRBD1 might be the D (5 bases). V lost 4 bases, J lost 7 bases, and 13 bases lay in between. The CDR3 totals 13 residues. CDR1 and CDR2 from the germline V gene are LNHDA and SQIVND (reference sequence). The CDR3 bases are TGTGCCAGTAGTAAGGATGCGACAGATGAAGCTTTCTTT. It is translated as CASSKDATDEAFF. Complete variable domain (other parts from reference TRBV19 and TRBJ1-1): DGGITQSPKYLFRKEGQNVTLSCEQNLNHDAMYWYRQDPGQGLRLIYYSQIVNDFQKGDIAEGYSVSREKKESFPLTVTSAQKNPTAFYLCASSKDATDEAFFGQGTRLTVV.

The V gene is TRBV7-2, the J gene TRBJ1-2, with 8 positions matching TRBD1. Trimming removed 0 bases from V and 4 bases from J; junction bases left unmatched: 7. Germline CDR1 SGHTA, CDR2 FQGNSA. This CDR3 is built from 16 residues. CDR3 sequence reads: CASSLASNRGIYGYTF. DNA for the CDR3: TGTGCCAGCAGCTTAGCTAGCAACAGGGGGATCTATGGCTACACCTTC. Filled out from reference TRBV7-2 and TRBJ1-2, the complete variable domain reads GAGVSQSPSNKVTEKGKDVELRCDPISGHTALYWYRQSLGQGLEFLIYFQGNSAPDKSGLPSDRFSAERTGGSVSTLTIQRTQQEDSAVYLCASSLASNRGIYGYTFGSGTRLTVV.

J is TRBJ1-5 and V is TRBV5-8, with unresolved D. V was shortened by 4 bases and J by 0 bases, with 8 bases between the two germline ends. Germline CDR1 and CDR2: SGHTS and YDEGEE. This CDR3 has 14 residues. This CDR3 is CASSARHSNQPQHF. CDR3 in DNA: TGTGCCAGCAGCGCCCGACATAGCAATCAGCCCCAGCATTTT.

The chain links TRBV5-5 to TRBJ2-1; D gene uncertain. The germline gives CDR1 SGHKS, CDR2 YYEKEE (reference sequence). The CDR3 runs 12 residues. Trimming shortened V by 2 bases and J by 7 bases, and 7 bases separated the two germline ends. CDR3 protein: CASSFVQNEQFF. DNA of the CDR3: TGTGCCAGCAGCTTTGTACAGAATGAGCAGTTCTTC.

This chain uses TRBV28 with TRBJ2-1; 9 bases line up with TRBD2. Germline-derived CDR1 and CDR2 are MDHEN and SYDVKM. V lost 2 bases to trimming and J lost 5 bases; unmatched junction nucleotides: 4. The CDR3 loop spans 15 amino acids. The CDR3 DNA is TGTGCCAGCAGTTTACGGCGGGAGGGACACAATGAGCAGTTCTTC. This translates into CASSLRREGHNEQFF.

This chain connects TRBV18 to TRBJ1-1; a possible D gene is TRBD1 (5 bases). The germline V gene encodes CDR1 KGHSH and CDR2 LQKENI. V lost 3 bases and J lost 4, with 9 bases in between. CDR3 length: 13 residues. The CDR3 bases are TGTGCCAGCTCACCCGGAGGGACCACTGAAGCTTTCTTT. Translated, it gives CASSPGGTTEAFF.

This clone was observed a single time. The chain joins TRBV5-5 to TRBJ1-1, with D hard to call. Germline lookup yields CDR1 SGHKS and CDR2 YYEKEE (reference sequence). The CDR3 is 13 residues long. Trimming removed 1 base at V and 1 base at J, with 5 bases between. DNA for the CDR3: TGTGCCAGCAGCTTGAGGCGGAACACTGAAGCTTTCTTT. Protein product: CASSLRRNTEAFF.

The genes are TRBV9 and TRBJ1-1; 9 bases align to TRBD1. Looked up from germline, CDR1 is SGDLS and CDR2 is YYNGEE. J was trimmed by 3 bases and V by 4 bases; bases with no gene match: 7. The CDR3 is made up of 15 amino acids. The CDR3 sequence: CASSPPRTGDTEAFF. The CDR3 nucleotides read TGTGCCAGCAGCCCCCCAAGGACAGGGGACACTGAAGCTTTCTTT.

The gene calls are TRBV5-5 and TRBJ1-5; D is undetermined. Germline CDR1 SGHKS, CDR2 YYEKEE (reference sequence). This CDR3 is 16 amino acids long. The V and J ends lost 2 bases and 3 bases respectively, with 15 bases between them. This chain's CDR3 is CASSFYEAANNQPQHF. CDR3 DNA sequence: TGTGCCAGCAGCTTTTATGAGGCGGCAAACAATCAGCCCCAGCATTTT.

This clone was counted only a few times. The V and J genes are TRBV27 and TRBJ2-3; possibly TRBD1 or TRBD2 for D (5 bases each). The CDR3 length is 11 residues. CDR1 is MNHEY, CDR2 SMNVEV, per germline (reference sequence). V was trimmed by 6 bases and J by 8 bases, leaving 9 bases between them. The CDR3 spells CASRLGGTQYF. Here the CDR3 DNA reads TGTGCCAGCAGGCTTGGGGGTACGCAGTATTTT.

The chain carries TRBV5-6 and TRBJ1-4; D gene uncertain. This CDR3 region has 16 residues. V lost 5 bases and J lost 7, with 21 bases in between. The germline V gene encodes CDR1 SGHDT and CDR2 YYEEEE. The CDR3 DNA follows: TGTGCCAGCAGAAATTTCAGGCGGCAGGAGGGTGAAAAACTGTTTTTT. Translated, it gives CASRNFRRQEGEKLFF. Looking up the rest from reference TRBV5-6 and TRBJ1-4 gives the full variable domain: DAGVTQSPTHLIKTRGQQVTLRCSPKSGHDTVSWYQQALGQGPQFIFQYYEEEERQRGNFPDRFSGHQFPNYSSELNVNALLLGDSALYLCASRNFRRQEGEKLFFGSGTQLSVL.

This clone was seen just once. This chain connects TRBV27 to TRBJ2-5; TRBD2 matches at 9 bases. Trimming cost V 5 bases and J 4 bases; bases outside gene matches: 5. CDR1 MNHEY and CDR2 SMNVEV come from the germline V gene (reference sequence). The CDR3 spans 14 residues. The CDR3 spells CASSLSGSRETQYF. In DNA, the CDR3 is TGTGCCAGCAGTCTTAGCGGGAGTCGAGAGACCCAGTACTTC.